Shown below are 13 T cell receptor beta chains from a single sample sequenced in a study of T-cell memory formation after mild COVID-19. TCRdb analysed the 5' RACE reads with MiXCR anew, one entry per CDR3 protein. The sample consists of fewer than 350,000 distinct CDR3 sequences, around 8% of them appearing once. Sample: PBMCs or a T cell subset sorted from them (not recorded which). These receptor sequences come from a man between 18 and 29 years old who had mild COVID-19 (a few samples of this study predate the infection). Cell type and time point are not known.

The CDR3 DNA sequence: TGCAGTGCTAGAGCTGGGACTAGCCCCTCCTACAATGAGCAGTTCTTC. It is translated as CSARAGTSPSYNEQFF. The V and J genes are TRBV20-1 and TRBJ2-1; TRBD2 agrees at 9 bases. Germline CDR1 and CDR2: DFQATT and SNEGSKA (reference sequence). V lost 1 base and J lost 0; bases outside the gene matches: 4. CDR3 size: 16 residues.

This clonotype was seen more than once but under ten times. CDR3 protein: CATTTKGNTGELFF. CDR3 coding DNA: TGTGCCACCACTACGAAGGGGAACACCGGGGAGCTGTTTTTT. This chain connects TRBV15 to TRBJ2-2; no clear D gene. The CDR3 consists of 14 residues. Looked up from germline, CDR1 is LNHNV and CDR2 is YYDKDF (reference sequence). The ends were cut back, 7 bases at V and 1 base at J, with 10 bases in the middle. The full variable domain, completed using reference TRBV15 and TRBJ2-2, is DAMVIQNPRYQVTQFGKPVTLSCSQTLNHNVMYWYQQKSSQAPKLLFHYYDKDFNNEADTPDNFQSRRPNTSFCFLDIRSPGLGDTAMYLCATTTKGNTGELFFGEGSRLTVL.

CDR3 nucleotide sequence: TGTGCCAGCGCCGGGGGGGTCGCATACAATGAGCAGTTCTTC. It codes for CASAGGVAYNEQFF. The chain carries TRBV6-5 and TRBJ2-1, with 8 bases matching TRBD2. The germline V gene encodes CDR1 MNHEY and CDR2 SVGAGI. The CDR3 sequence is 14 residues long. V gave up 8 bases and J gave up 4 bases; unmatched junction bases: 7.

The chain's CDR3 is CASRGQTGGEQYV. The CDR3 DNA follows: TGTGCCAGCCGCGGACAGACAGGAGGCGAGCAGTACGTC. The chain uses TRBV2 and TRBJ2-7; D may be TRBD1 (6 bases). This CDR3 has 13 amino acids. With 8 bases removed from V and 6 bases from J, the gap between germline ends came to 17 bases. Per germline, CDR1 SNHLY and CDR2 FYNNEI.

The rearrangement joins TRBV11-2 to TRBJ2-2; unclear D gene. From germline, CDR1 is SGHAT and CDR2 FQNNGV. Trimming took off 4 bases at V and 0 bases at J, with 12 bases between the two ends. This CDR3 contains 16 residues. The chain's CDR3 is CASSSSFAPNTGELFF. The CDR3 DNA reads as TGTGCCAGCAGCTCCAGTTTCGCCCCGAACACCGGGGAGCTGTTTTTT.

The CDR3 DNA is TGCGCCAGCAGCCAATTACGGCCTAAGGGACAGAAATTTAGCAATCAGCCCCAGCATTTT. Translation gives CASSQLRPKGQKFSNQPQHF. The chain recombines TRBV4-3 with TRBJ1-5; 7 bases are shared with TRBD1. Germline V lookup: CDR1 LGHNA, CDR2 YSLEER. The CDR3 is 20 residues long. V shed 2 bases, J shed 0 bases, and the junction held 16 bases outside the gene matches.

The chain combines TRBV18 with TRBJ2-7; D might be TRBD2 (6 bases). This CDR3 is built from 12 residues. Trimming removed 6 bases at V and 2 bases at J, with 8 bases between. Germline lookup yields CDR1 KGHSH and CDR2 LQKENI. CDR3 amino acids: CASSSGAYEQYV. The DNA of the CDR3 is TGTGCCAGCTCGTCGGGGGCCTACGAGCAGTACGTC.

This chain links TRBV12-3 or TRBV12-4 with TRBJ2-2; D may correspond to TRBD1 or TRBD2 (5 bases each). This CDR3 region has 13 residues. The germline V and J ends were trimmed by 1 base and 6 bases, with 6 bases remaining between them. The CDR3 loop reads CASSLEGPGELFF. CDR3 sequence (DNA): TGTGCCAGCAGTTTAGAGGGACCCGGGGAGCTGTTTTTT.

The V gene is TRBV5-5, the J gene TRBJ1-2; unclear D gene. Germline CDR1 SGHKS, CDR2 YYEKEE (reference sequence). The CDR3 runs to 15 residues. V was cut by 3 bases and J by 8 bases, with 20 bases left in between. CDR3: CASSSEIYGSRGYTF. CDR3 nucleotides: TGTGCCAGCAGCTCGGAAATATACGGGTCTAGGGGCTACACCTTC.

The J gene is TRBJ2-1, the V gene TRBV21-1. TRBV21-1 is a documented pseudogene. The CDR3 covers 16 residues. CDR3 protein: CASSKEIGSSYNEQFF. DNA of the CDR3: TGTGCCAGCAGCAAAGAAATCGGGAGCTCCTACAATGAGCAGTTCTTC.

In DNA form, the CDR3 reads TGCGCCAGCAGTCCCACTTCCCGGGCTACGCCCGGGGAGCTGTTTTTT. The encoded protein is CASSPTSRATPGELFF. The rearrangement links TRBV4-1 to TRBJ2-2, with D hard to call. The CDR3 consists of 16 residues. The V end lost 6 bases, the J end lost 6 bases, and 20 bases lay between the germline ends. The germline V gene encodes CDR1 MGHRA and CDR2 YSYEKL.

This chain uses TRBV20-1 with TRBJ2-3; 8 bases fit TRBD2. V lost 7 bases to trimming and J lost 6 bases; unmatched junction nucleotides: 9. The CDR3 spans 13 residues. Per the germline V gene, CDR1 is DFQATT and CDR2 is SNEGSKA (reference sequence). Here the CDR3 DNA reads TGCAGTGTCTTCGGGGGGGCTGGGGATACGCAGTATTTT. This sequence encodes CSVFGGAGDTQYF.

The rearrangement uses TRBV20-1 and TRBJ2-2, with D tentatively TRBD2 (5 bases). Trimming removed 6 bases at V and 6 bases at J, with 17 bases between. This CDR3 contains 14 residues. The V gene's germline CDR1 is DFQATT and CDR2 SNEGSKA (reference sequence). The CDR3 is CSANSGVLAGELFF. CDR3 nucleotides: TGCAGTGCGAACTCCGGGGTCCTCGCCGGGGAGCTGTTTTTT.